The sequence of this T cell receptor beta chain was determined in a study of cytomegalovirus exposure and HLA in healthy donors (dated by TCRdb to about 2017). About the study as a whole: The approximately 710 repertoires of the first cohort and the 110 or so validation repertoires were produced on the same platform, according to a later analysis. Besides the first cohort of approximately 710 subjects, a separate validation cohort made up of roughly 130 different subjects was used. The study aimed to test whether signatures of past pathogen exposure could be identified by cataloging public T cell receptors. To predict cytomegalovirus infection status, the study combined high-throughput TCR immunosequencing, statistical association of individual TCRs with disease status, and machine learning.

Separate from the roughly 630-subject first cohort, the validation cohort of about 130 subjects was the group to which the donors belonged. Points on this clone: Its antigen is still unknown. It has no much larger one-base neighbor in the sample; base qualities were not kept.

Libraries were prepared through the immunoSEQ multiplex PCR assay. Turning to the authors' computational methods: To diagnose cytomegalovirus status from the catalog of TCR beta chain sequences, a statistical classification framework was built. In TCRdb, the immuneACCESS table is reduced to in-frame sequences with V and J assigned. These tables do not hold every clone; where another copy was compared, an unresolved V gene accounts for under half, and the others remain unexplained. V and J calls and clone size are as listed in that table; D and trimming were resolved from the DNA. The sample table holds some 170,000 clones, of which approximately 87% were seen once. The ten biggest clones cover 5% to 7% of the sample. The germline ends are 9 bases apart after V is trimmed by 4 bases and J by 3 bases. The CDR3 numbers 12 residues from cysteine through phenylalanine. Only the CDR3 DNA is retained, 36 bases long and in frame from the first base. Via the germline V gene, CDR1 is SQVTM and CDR2 ANQGSEA.

General findings and caveats noted by the study authors: In the study, 150 to 200 TCR beta chains were listed as associated with cytomegalovirus. Subsequent analysis determined that TCRs grouped into clusters in the first cohort also showed a tendency toward co-occurrence across the roughly 130 validation repertoires, and 94% of cluster scores exceeded 0. A later analysis lacked HLA typing for the validation cohort, so it scored co-occurrence in that cohort across all 110 or so repertoires. Across donors, most TCR sequences were observed very rarely, whereas some public TCRs were present in many individuals. The classifier was reported to diagnose cytomegalovirus status with high specificity and sensitivity in both the original cohort and the validation cohort. A few of the identified cytomegalovirus-associated TCR beta chains were confirmed in vitro to be specific for cytomegalovirus antigens. The authors suggested that the approach could potentially be generalized to other disease states and immunological phenotypes.

The source is a woman in her twenties or thirties in good health and CMV-seronegative. The sequence joins TRBV29-1 to TRBJ1-2; TRBD1 is a weak D gene call, 6 bases matching. The sample comprised PBMCs. CDR3 loop: CSVGGAHYGYTF. DNA sequence: TGCAGCGTTGGGGGGGCTCACTATGGCTACACCTTC.